This T cell receptor (beta chain) was recorded in a study of shared clonotypes between healthy human individuals. This CDR3 spans 12 amino acids. CDR1 and CDR2 (germline): SNHLY, FYNNEI. Between the trimmed V and J ends, which lost 4 bases and 8 bases, there was a span of 11 bases. The protocol was immunoSEQ multiplex PCR, while the TCRdb copy is restricted to in-frame clones and leaves out a portion. This sample has roughly 2,500,000 clones, with more than 85% found just once. Sequences were obtained from naive CD4+ T cells from PBMCs. Documented subset: CD45RA+ positively selected. The chain combines TRBV2 with TRBJ1-2; D call uncertain. The source of this sequence is a man aged 18 to 30 in good health. Some clones in this sample may be carry-over from other donors' samples. CDR3 in amino acids: CASSVGGVGYTF. The CDR3 region has the DNA TGTGCCAGCAGTGTAGGCGGGGTGGGCTACACCTTC.